This T cell receptor (beta chain) appears in the sequencing data of a study of shared T cell receptors in the human thymus (dated by TCRdb to the early 2020s). Regarding the study in general: The study examined how self-reactive, shared T-cell receptor alpha chains are generated in the human thymus.

On this clone itself: The antigen it recognizes is unknown. No base qualities exist here, and no much larger clone lies one base off it.

V is cut by 8 bases and J by 8 bases, and the space between the germline ends is 10 bases. The CDR3, cysteine through phenylalanine, is 10 amino acids long. The DNA shown is the 30-base CDR3, in frame from base 1. Based on the germline V gene (reference sequence), the CDR1 and CDR2 sequences are DFQATT and SNEGSKA. Library generation was performed with the immunoSEQ multiplex PCR assay. In TCRdb, the immuneACCESS table is reduced to in-frame sequences with V and J assigned. These tables do not hold every clone; where another copy was compared, an unresolved V gene accounts for under half, and the others remain unexplained. The sample yields more than 300,000 clones; approximately 95% were counted once. The ten largest clones take up approximately 0.02% of the sample.

This sequence was found in a human donor. Recombination joined TRBV20-1 with TRBJ2-1; the D gene cannot be named for sure. The sequenced sample was thymocytes. The CDR3 has the sequence CSTDRDEQFF. Here is the DNA: TGCAGTACCGATAGGGATGAGCAGTTCTTC.